The 27 T cell receptor beta chains below all came from one sample that was sequenced in a study of T-cell memory formation after mild COVID-19. TCRdb independently ran MiXCR on the 5' RACE reads; one entry per CDR3 protein. Here the sample spans 470,000 or so distinct CDR3 sequences, about 18% being singletons. The source material was PBMCs or a T cell subset sorted from them (not recorded which). These receptors were obtained from an adult woman who had mild COVID-19 (a few samples of this study predate the infection). Cell type and time point are not known.

This chain joins TRBV4-1 and TRBJ2-6; D may be TRBD2 (6 bases). The V gene lost 6 bases and the J gene lost 2 bases, with 14 bases spanning the gap. Germline CDR1 is MGHRA and CDR2 is YSYEKL. The CDR3 has 16 residues. The CDR3 loop is CASRGIAGTGANVLTF. CDR3 nucleotides: TGCGCCAGCAGGGGCATTGCGGGGACTGGGGCCAACGTCCTGACTTTC.

This clonotype was picked up a small number of times. J is TRBJ2-7 and V is TRBV5-5; D ambiguous. Trimming cost V 2 bases and J 0 bases, with 12 bases left between them. CDR1 is SGHKS, CDR2 YYEKEE, per germline (reference sequence). CDR3 length: 15 amino acids. DNA for the CDR3: TGTGCCAGCAGCTTATTGTACACGAGCTCCTACGAGCAGTACTTC. As protein: CASSLLYTSSYEQYF. Using reference TRBV5-5 and TRBJ2-7 for the parts outside the CDR3, the full variable domain is DAGVTQSPTHLIKTRGQQVTLRCSPISGHKSVSWYQQVLGQGPQFIFQYYEKEERGRGNFPDRFSARQFPNYSSELNVNALLLGDSALYLCASSLLYTSSYEQYFGPGTRLTVT.

The chain joins TRBV7-3 to TRBJ2-1; a possible D gene is TRBD1 (6 bases). The CDR3 sequence is 16 residues long. The V gene's germline CDR1 is SGHTA and CDR2 FQGTGA. V was shortened by 3 bases and J by 0 bases, with 12 bases between the two germline ends. The CDR3 sequence: CASSFQGSSSYNEQFF. The CDR3 bases are TGTGCCAGCAGCTTTCAGGGGTCAAGCTCCTACAATGAGCAGTTCTTC.

This CDR3 reads CASGSGTTSYNEQFF. The CDR3, as DNA: TGTGCTAGTGGTTCCGGGACCACCTCCTACAATGAGCAGTTCTTC. The gene calls are TRBV12-5 and TRBJ2-1; D could derive from TRBD1 or TRBD2 (5 bases each). Germline V gives CDR1 LGHNT, CDR2 FRNRAP. Trimming shortened V by 4 bases and J by 0 bases, and 10 bases separated the two germline ends. The CDR3 extends over 15 amino acids.

This clonotype was detected only a few times. This chain's CDR3 is CASSLAGTGTHEQYF. The CDR3 bases are TGCGCCAGCAGCCTCGCCGGGACAGGGACCCACGAGCAGTACTTC. This chain joins TRBV5-1 and TRBJ2-7; 9 positions match TRBD1. The V gene end was trimmed by 4 bases and the J gene end by 5 bases; junction bases not matched to a gene: 10. Germline CDR1 and CDR2: SGHRS and YFSETQ. The CDR3 spans 15 residues.

This clonotype was counted only a few times. The chain is built from TRBV3-1 and TRBJ2-7; D possibly corresponds to TRBD2 (6 bases). Germline V lookup: CDR1 LGHDT, CDR2 YNNKEL (reference sequence). This CDR3 is 14 amino acids long. V gave up 3 bases and J gave up 7 bases, with 16 bases separating them. The CDR3 coding sequence is TGTGCCAGCAGCCACGGGGGTTCACAATTAGAGCAGTACTTC. It yields the protein CASSHGGSQLEQYF.

V and J are TRBV7-8 and TRBJ2-1; D might be TRBD2 (5 bases). The V end was cut by 4 bases, the J end by 9 bases, with 16 bases between. Per the germline V gene, CDR1 is SGHVS and CDR2 is FQNEAQ. The CDR3 has 14 amino acids. Written as DNA, the CDR3 is TGTGCCAGCAGCTCAACCCCGCTAGCTACTGAGCAGTTCTTC. Protein product: CASSSTPLATEQFF.

V gene TRBV11-2 combines with J gene TRBJ2-5, with 8 bases matching TRBD1. The V segment lost 5 bases and the J segment 4 bases; nucleotides outside the gene matches: 6. The CDR3 is made up of 14 amino acids. Per germline, CDR1 SGHAT and CDR2 FQNNGV. The CDR3 region has the DNA TGTGCCAGCAGCACTGACAGGGGCAGAGAGACCCAGTACTTC. This translates into CASSTDRGRETQYF. Variable domain in full (rest from reference TRBV11-2 and TRBJ2-5): EAGVAQSPRYKIIEKRQSVAFWCNPISGHATLYWYQQILGQGPKLLIQFQNNGVVDDSQLPKDRFSAERLKGVDSTLKIQPAKLEDSAVYLCASSTDRGRETQYFGPGTRLLVL.

This clonotype has only a few counts. V gene TRBV4-3 combines with J gene TRBJ2-6; 8 bases are shared with TRBD2. The CDR3 is 16 amino acids. J was trimmed by 0 bases and V by 5 bases; bases with no gene match: 3. Germline V gene sequence: CDR1 LGHNA, CDR2 YSLEER. The CDR3 reads CASSETSGSGANVLTF. The CDR3 nucleotides are TGCGCCAGCAGCGAAACTAGCGGCTCTGGGGCCAACGTCCTGACTTTC.

This clonotype was counted many times. The chain couples TRBV30 to TRBJ2-1, with a weak D call TRBD2 (6 bases). CDR1 is GTSNPN, CDR2 SVGIG, per germline (reference sequence). The CDR3 spans 10 residues. DNA for the CDR3: TGTGCGGCGGGAAGTGATGAGCAGTTCTTC. This translates into CAAGSDEQFF.

This clonotype has just a few counts. The CDR3, as DNA: TGCGCCAGCAGGGCGGACAGGGACTTGACCTACGAGCAGTACTTC. It codes for CASRADRDLTYEQYF. V and J are TRBV5-1 and TRBJ2-7, with 8 bases fitting TRBD1. CDR1 SGHRS and CDR2 YFSETQ come from the germline V gene. Trimming at V came to 5 bases and at J to 2 bases, leaving 9 bases not matched to a gene. The CDR3 sequence is 15 residues long.

The V call is TRBV7-9, the J call TRBJ2-1; D not certain. The CDR3 covers 12 residues. Per germline, CDR1 SEHNR and CDR2 FQNEAQ (reference sequence). The ends were cut back, 1 base at V and 5 bases at J, with 3 bases in the middle. CDR3 in DNA: TGTGCCAGCAGCTTAGAAGACAATGAGCAGTTCTTC. Protein sequence: CASSLEDNEQFF.

This clonotype was seen repeatedly, ten times or more. This rearrangement joins TRBV18 to TRBJ2-1; D not certain. CDR1 and CDR2 from the germline V gene are KGHSH and LQKENI. There are 15 residues in the CDR3. Trimming stripped 2 bases from V and 0 bases from J, with 8 bases between. CDR3 DNA sequence: TGTGCCAGCTCACCAGGCTCCGTCTCCTACAATGAGCAGTTCTTC. Amino acids: CASSPGSVSYNEQFF.

The rearrangement links TRBV29-1 to TRBJ2-7; unclear D gene. The germline gives CDR1 SQVTM, CDR2 ANQGSEA. V lost 4 bases and J 2 bases, leaving 15 bases between the germline ends. The length of the CDR3 is 14 residues. The CDR3 DNA is TGCAGCGTTGTCTCGCTGGGTGATCCCTACGAGCAGTACTTC. Amino acids: CSVVSLGDPYEQYF.

This clonotype was observed a handful of times. V usage is TRBV20-1 and J usage is TRBJ2-7; tentatively, D is TRBD2 (7 bases). Between the trimmed V and J ends, which lost 6 bases and 9 bases, there was a span of 18 bases. Germline loops: CDR1 DFQATT, CDR2 SNEGSKA (reference sequence). The CDR3 sequence is 12 residues long. CDR3 sequence reads: CSAGGAGWLQYF. CDR3 sequence (DNA): TGCAGTGCGGGGGGGGCTGGATGGTTGCAGTACTTC.

This clonotype was seen only a few times. The chain links TRBV7-8 to TRBJ1-5, with no clear D. This CDR3 spans 15 amino acids. Trimming cost V 3 bases and J 0 bases, with 9 bases left between them. CDR1 is SGHVS and CDR2 is FQNEAQ in the germline V gene. The CDR3 coding sequence is TGTGCCAGCAGCTTGGTTCAGAGTAGCAATCAGCCCCAGCATTTT. This encodes CASSLVQSSNQPQHF.

The chain links TRBV3-1 to TRBJ1-2; maybe TRBD1 (5 bases). This CDR3 region has 14 residues. Trimming removed 4 bases from V and 7 bases from J, with 16 bases in between. CDR1 LGHDT and CDR2 YNNKEL come from the germline V gene (reference sequence). The CDR3 DNA follows: TGTGCCAGCAGCCCCCGACAGCACTTCAGTGGCTACACCTTC. Amino acids: CASSPRQHFSGYTF.

This clonotype was found many times. The chain uses TRBV4-1 and TRBJ2-3, with a weak D call TRBD1 (6 bases). This CDR3 comprises 16 residues. V was pared by 7 bases and J by 2 bases, with 19 bases between. Germline CDR1 is MGHRA and CDR2 is YSYEKL. The chain's CDR3 is CASTTKRDRTTDTQYF. DNA for the CDR3: TGCGCCAGCACCACCAAGAGAGACAGGACCACAGATACGCAGTATTTT.

The chain uses TRBV2 and TRBJ2-5; D possibly corresponds to TRBD2 (6 bases). With 7 bases removed from V and 1 base from J, the gap between germline ends came to 16 bases. The V gene's germline CDR1 is SNHLY and CDR2 FYNNEI. The CDR3 consists of 15 residues. The CDR3 region is CASTGPGSGQETQYF. CDR3 nucleotide sequence: TGTGCCAGCACAGGCCCTGGTAGCGGCCAAGAGACCCAGTACTTC. Full variable domain (rest looked up from reference TRBV2 and TRBJ2-5): EPEVTQTPSHQVTQMGQEVILRCVPISNHLYFYWYRQILGQKVEFLVSFYNNEISEKSEIFDDQFSVERPDGSNFTLKIRSTKLEDSAMYFCASTGPGSGQETQYFGPGTRLLVL.

This clonotype has only a few counts. The chain has TRBV7-6 and TRBJ1-2, with D maybe TRBD1 (6 bases). The V end was cut by 1 base, the J end by 0 bases, with 18 bases between. This CDR3 has 18 residues. CDR1 is SGHVS, CDR2 FNYEAQ, per germline. Here the CDR3 DNA reads TGTGCCAGCAGCTTAGATGGAGGGGGGAGACTTGCTAACTATGGCTACACCTTC. This sequence encodes CASSLDGGGRLANYGYTF.

This clonotype was seen a few times. J is TRBJ2-1 and V is TRBV5-1; a possible D gene is TRBD2 (5 bases). The CDR3 covers 16 residues. Deletions cut 4 bases from V and 4 bases from J, with 18 bases between. Germline loops: CDR1 SGHRS, CDR2 YFSETQ. In DNA form, the CDR3 reads TGCGCCAGCAGCCGCCGTCCGGGATACCCGTACAATGAGCAGTTCTTC. Protein: CASSRRPGYPYNEQFF.

This clonotype occurred a few times. V gene TRBV7-6 combines with J gene TRBJ2-5; possibly TRBD1 for D (6 bases). Germline CDR1 and CDR2: SGHVS and FNYEAQ. The CDR3 loop spans 16 amino acids. V lost 2 bases and J lost 3, with 16 bases in between. DNA for the CDR3: TGTGCCAGCAGCTTATACGCTCCAGGGGCGGAAGAGACCCAGTACTTC. Translating it yields CASSLYAPGAEETQYF.

This clonotype showed up just a few times. The CDR3 DNA sequence: TGTGCCAGCAGCTGGAGGACAGGAAGGGGTGCAGATACGCAGTATTTT. It is translated as CASSWRTGRGADTQYF. The V and J genes are TRBV11-2 and TRBJ2-3, with 7 positions matching TRBD1. V was clipped by 4 bases and J by 4 bases; unmatched bases: 11. The CDR3 consists of 16 residues. Per the germline V gene, CDR1 is SGHAT and CDR2 is FQNNGV.

This rearrangement joins TRBV7-9 to TRBJ2-7, with TRBD1 matching 9 bases. In germline, CDR1 is SEHNR, CDR2 FQNEAQ (reference sequence). V was clipped by 8 bases and J by 3 bases; unmatched bases: 5. This CDR3 has 13 amino acids. The CDR3 nucleotides read TGTGCCAGCGGACGACAGGGGGACTACGAGCAGTACTTC. It codes for CASGRQGDYEQYF.

A few counts support this clonotype. The chain uses TRBV20-1 and TRBJ2-1; D assignment may be TRBD1 or TRBD2 (6 bases each). The V end was cut by 0 bases, the J end by 6 bases, with 15 bases between. Germline-derived CDR1 and CDR2 are DFQATT and SNEGSKA (reference sequence). The CDR3 spans 15 residues. Here the CDR3 reads CSARDGGLHGNEQFF. The CDR3 coding sequence is TGCAGTGCTAGAGATGGGGGGCTTCACGGCAATGAGCAGTTCTTC.

The chain employs TRBV12-3 or TRBV12-4 and TRBJ1-1; 10 nucleotides align to TRBD1. V lost 4 bases and J lost 5; bases outside the gene matches: 7. The CDR3 has 15 amino acids. The CDR3 DNA reads TGTGCCAGCAGTTCACCGACAGGGGGCCTGACTGAAGCTTTCTTT. This codes for CASSSPTGGLTEAFF.

The V and J genes are TRBV10-3 and TRBJ1-1; D not certain. V was shortened by 7 bases and J by 0 bases, with 12 bases between the two germline ends. CDR1 and CDR2 (germline): ENHRY, SYGVKD. The CDR3 is 14 amino acids. CDR3 residues: CAIIADGLNTEAFF. CDR3 DNA sequence: TGTGCCATCATCGCGGACGGCCTGAACACTGAAGCTTTCTTT.